Shown below are 26 T cell receptor beta chains from a single sample sequenced in a study of T cells in Graves' hyperthyroidism and ophthalmopathy. TCR beta CDR3 regions were amplified from RNA. The HTBI primer set drove a first-round RT-PCR of the TCR CDR3. TCRdb analysed the multiplex PCR reads with MiXCR anew, one entry per CDR3 protein. The table has over 700,000 distinct CDR3 sequences, 15% to 20% seen once. Material: blood. Receptor source: a woman aged 45-65 years with Graves' hyperthyroidism that later progressed to Graves' ophthalmopathy.

This clonotype was counted only a few times. This chain connects TRBV10-1 to TRBJ1-6; 9 bases match TRBD1. V gave up 10 bases and J gave up 7 bases; unmatched junction bases: 5. The CDR3 sequence is 13 residues long. Germline-derived CDR1 and CDR2 are WNHNN and SYGVQD (reference sequence). CDR3 sequence reads: CATRTGENSPLHF. The CDR3 nucleotides are TGCGCCACCCGGACAGGGGAAAATTCACCCCTCCACTTT.

The chain links TRBV5-4 to TRBJ2-7, with 8 bases aligning to TRBD2. The CDR3 length is 16 residues. Germline CDR1 is SGHNT and CDR2 is YYREEE (reference sequence). Losses at the gene ends were 0 bases for V and 2 bases for J; bases not matched to a gene: 7. CDR3 loop: CASSLGSSGGTYEQYF. The CDR3 region has the DNA TGTGCCAGCAGCTTGGGTTCCAGCGGGGGTACCTACGAGCAGTACTTC.

In this sample, this clonotype turned up many times. V and J are TRBV7-9 and TRBJ2-3; 14 bases match TRBD2. There are 20 residues in the CDR3. CDR1 and CDR2 (germline): SEHNR, FQNEAQ (reference sequence). The ends lost 3 bases at V and 2 bases at J; junction bases unmatched: 13. The CDR3 nucleotides read TGTGCCAGCAGCTTCGGACTAGCGGGGGGCCGTTCCAGTGCCACAGATACGCAGTATTTT. Translation gives CASSFGLAGGRSSATDTQYF.

This clonotype was seen a few times. The chain employs TRBV29-1 and TRBJ2-1; D is undetermined. This CDR3 is 14 amino acids long. Trimming took off 4 bases at V and 0 bases at J, with 10 bases between the two ends. CDR1 is SQVTM, CDR2 ANQGSEA, per germline. The CDR3 DNA sequence: TGCAGCGTTGCCACAATGAGCTCCTACAATGAGCAGTTCTTC. Translation: CSVATMSSYNEQFF.

This clonotype was found many times. The chain uses TRBV6-1 and TRBJ1-3, with a weak D call TRBD1 (5 bases). Germline V gene data show CDR1 as MNHNS and CDR2 as SASEGT. This CDR3 has 14 residues. Trimming cost V 6 bases and J 0 bases, with 9 bases left between them. The CDR3 loop is CASRTANSGNTIYF. As DNA, the CDR3 is TGTGCCAGCAGGACAGCAAACTCTGGAAACACCATATATTTT.

The chain employs TRBV20-1 and TRBJ2-3, with D hard to call. CDR1 is DFQATT, CDR2 SNEGSKA, per germline (reference sequence). The V end was cut by 3 bases, the J end by 2 bases, with 9 bases between. CDR3 length: 13 residues. As DNA, the CDR3 is TGCAGTGCTAGCTCAGCGAACACAGATACGCAGTATTTT. This gives the protein CSASSANTDTQYF.

The chain combines TRBV12-3 or TRBV12-4 with TRBJ1-5; 8 positions agree with TRBD1. This CDR3 has 13 residues. V trimming: 7 bases; J trimming: 7 bases; junction bases outside the gene matches: 6. This CDR3 reads CASTRTGSQPQHF. In nucleotides, the CDR3 is TGTGCCAGCACCCGGACAGGGAGCCAGCCCCAGCATTTT.

V and J are TRBV27 and TRBJ2-7; D may be TRBD1 (6 bases). CDR3 length: 14 residues. Trimming cost V 5 bases and J 3 bases, with 14 bases left between them. CDR1 MNHEY and CDR2 SMNVEV come from the germline V gene (reference sequence). The CDR3 DNA sequence: TGTGCCAGCAGTCCCAGGGGTGCGTACTACGAGCAGTACTTC. This gives the protein CASSPRGAYYEQYF.

This clonotype has only a few counts. The rearrangement links TRBV10-3 to TRBJ2-1; D uncertain. CDR1 and CDR2 from the germline V gene are ENHRY and SYGVKD. CDR3 length: 15 amino acids. With 0 bases removed from V and 10 bases from J, the gap between germline ends came to 16 bases. The CDR3 DNA reads TGTGCCATCAGTGAGTCCCTGATCTCTTTGGGCGAGCAGTTCTTC. Protein: CAISESLISLGEQFF.

This sequence joins TRBV18 and TRBJ1-4, with a weak D call TRBD1 (6 bases). The CDR3 loop spans 17 amino acids. CDR1 and CDR2 from the germline V gene are KGHSH and LQKENI. V was trimmed by 3 bases and J by 0 bases, leaving 14 bases between them. CDR3 sequence: CASSPLTGPATNEKLFF. The CDR3 DNA is TGTGCCAGCTCACCTCTGACAGGACCTGCAACTAATGAAAAACTGTTTTTT.

With regard to this clonotype: The conserved final phenylalanine or tryptophan is absent from the CDR3, which likely points to a read error. V gene TRBV30 combines with J gene TRBJ2-7, with a possible D match to TRBD2 (5 bases). The CDR3 sequence is 15 residues long. Looked up from germline, CDR1 is GTSNPN and CDR2 is SVGIG (reference sequence). The germline V and J ends were trimmed by 1 base and 2 bases, with 15 bases remaining between them. CDR3 loop: CAWSAKRHTPYEQYL. CDR3 in DNA: TGTGCCTGGAGTGCAAAGCGGCATACCCCCTACGAGCAGTACCTC.

The chain employs TRBV19 and TRBJ2-3; D is possibly TRBD2 (5 bases). This CDR3 has 12 amino acids. The V end was cut by 5 bases, the J end by 9 bases, with 12 bases between. The germline V gene encodes CDR1 LNHDA and CDR2 SQIVND (reference sequence). CDR3 in DNA: TGTGCCAGTAGTCCTAGGACTCAAACGCAGTATTTT. This codes for CASSPRTQTQYF.

This chain links TRBV3-1 with TRBJ2-4, with D perhaps matching TRBD2 (6 bases). Per the germline V gene, CDR1 is LGHDT and CDR2 is YNNKEL (reference sequence). This CDR3 spans 15 amino acids. Between the trimmed V and J ends, which lost 1 base and 6 bases, there was a span of 13 bases. This CDR3 is CASSQGWGRSNIQYF. CDR3 nucleotide sequence: TGTGCCAGCAGCCAAGGGTGGGGGAGGTCAAACATTCAGTACTTC.

This clonotype appeared a few times. V and J are TRBV10-3 and TRBJ2-7; TRBD1 is a possible D gene (5 bases). Trimming pared 7 bases from V and 2 bases from J, leaving 18 bases between. Per the germline V gene, CDR1 is ENHRY and CDR2 is SYGVKD. This CDR3 spans 15 amino acids. CDR3 residues: CAITNPRDSTYEQYF. CDR3 bases: TGTGCCATCACTAACCCCAGGGATAGTACCTACGAGCAGTACTTC.

The chain recombines TRBV3-1 with TRBJ2-7; 9 bases are a match to TRBD1. CDR3 length: 15 residues. V dropped 0 bases and J dropped 2; count of bases not matched to a gene: 2. Per the germline V gene, CDR1 is LGHDT and CDR2 is YNNKEL (reference sequence). The CDR3 DNA sequence: TGTGCCAGCAGCCAAGAATGGACAGGGGCCTACGAGCAGTACTTC. This sequence encodes CASSQEWTGAYEQYF.

This clonotype was counted many times. This chain uses TRBV20-1 with TRBJ2-5; 8 bases line up with TRBD2. V gave up 6 bases and J gave up 3 bases; unmatched junction bases: 6. Germline V CDR1 and CDR2: DFQATT, SNEGSKA (reference sequence). The CDR3 has 13 residues. The CDR3 here is CSADELAEETQYF. CDR3 in DNA: TGCAGTGCCGACGAACTAGCGGAAGAGACCCAGTACTTC.

This clonotype showed up many times. J is TRBJ1-1 and V is TRBV11-2; possibly TRBD1 for D (5 bases). This CDR3 region has 11 residues. CDR1 and CDR2 (germline): SGHAT, FQNNGV. V was clipped by 11 bases and J by 5 bases, with 12 bases between them. CDR3 loop: CASGLRTEAFF. The CDR3 DNA reads as TGTGCCTCGGGGCTGAGGACTGAAGCTTTCTTT.

The chain is built from TRBV20-1 and TRBJ2-1; 10 bases match TRBD1. The J segment lost 9 bases and the V segment lost 3 bases, leaving 11 bases of the junction unmatched. This CDR3 has 15 amino acids. CDR1 DFQATT and CDR2 SNEGSKA come from the germline V gene (reference sequence). This chain's CDR3 is CSASPRQGATSEQFF. The CDR3 nucleotides read TGCAGTGCTAGTCCACGACAGGGGGCAACGAGTGAGCAGTTCTTC.

There are a few counts of this clonotype. The chain has TRBV7-9 and TRBJ2-2; the match to TRBD1 covers 9 bases. The junction had 13 bases not matched to a gene; V was cut back by 5 bases and J by 6 bases. The germline gives CDR1 SEHNR, CDR2 FQNEAQ (reference sequence). The CDR3 has 17 residues. CDR3 in amino acids: CASSHEPGQGVSGELFF. The DNA of the CDR3 is TGTGCCAGCAGCCATGAGCCGGGACAGGGTGTCTCCGGGGAGCTGTTTTTT.

This clonotype was observed a few times. This chain connects TRBV4-1 to TRBJ2-1; 10 positions agree with TRBD1. Trimming cost V 4 bases and J 5 bases; bases outside gene matches: 8. CDR1 is MGHRA, CDR2 YSYEKL, per germline. The CDR3 contains 16 residues. The CDR3 sequence: CASSRPGTGANNEQFF. The CDR3 DNA reads as TGCGCCAGCAGCCGGCCAGGGACAGGGGCGAACAATGAGCAGTTCTTC.

The table lists this clonotype with many counts. V gene TRBV20-1 combines with J gene TRBJ1-2; D ambiguous. Germline V lookup: CDR1 DFQATT, CDR2 SNEGSKA (reference sequence). This CDR3 is built from 13 residues. The germline V and J ends were trimmed by 6 bases and 2 bases, with 13 bases remaining between them. The CDR3 DNA reads TGCAGTGCGTCCCCGAAGGGAAACTATGGCTACACCTTC. This translates into CSASPKGNYGYTF.

This clonotype occurred many times. V is TRBV6-5 and J is TRBJ2-1; D is perhaps TRBD1 or TRBD2 (5 bases each). The V gene lost 1 base and the J gene lost 8 bases, with 15 bases spanning the gap. The CDR3 loop spans 15 amino acids. Germline CDR1 MNHEY, CDR2 SVGAGI. The CDR3 is CASSYWDARGDEQFF. DNA for the CDR3: TGTGCCAGCAGTTACTGGGACGCCAGAGGCGATGAGCAGTTCTTC.

This clonotype was recorded many times. The CDR3 loop is CASSPQGWNQPQHF. In DNA form, the CDR3 reads TGTGCCAGCAGCCCTCAGGGGTGGAATCAGCCCCAGCATTTT. This chain uses TRBV11-2 with TRBJ1-5; D is possibly TRBD1 (6 bases). The CDR3 loop spans 14 amino acids. Germline lookup yields CDR1 SGHAT and CDR2 FQNNGV. V was clipped by 5 bases and J by 4 bases, with 12 bases between them.

This clonotype was counted a few times. The gene calls are TRBV20-1 and TRBJ1-5; tentative D call: TRBD1 (6 bases). The germline gives CDR1 DFQATT, CDR2 SNEGSKA (reference sequence). Trimming removed 1 base from V and 7 bases from J, with 11 bases in between. The CDR3 has 13 residues. The CDR3 nucleotides are TGCAGTGCTAGAGGCGGTGGGGGCCAGCCCCAGCATTTT. Its protein product is CSARGGGGQPQHF.

This chain connects TRBV24-1 to TRBJ2-5, with 8 bases lining up with TRBD1. V shed 9 bases, J shed 4 bases, and the junction held 0 bases outside the gene matches. Germline CDR1 and CDR2: KGHDR and SFDVKD. The CDR3 consists of 11 residues. The CDR3 region has the DNA TGTGCCACCGGACAGGGAGAGACCCAGTACTTC. This translates into CATGQGETQYF.

This clonotype showed up many times. The chain joins TRBV12-3 or TRBV12-4 to TRBJ1-2; 8 bases fit TRBD1. This CDR3 has 14 residues. The V gene end was trimmed by 5 bases and the J gene end by 6 bases; junction bases not matched to a gene: 8. CDR3 amino acids: CASSPDQGADGYTF. The CDR3 nucleotides read TGTGCCAGCAGTCCAGACCAGGGGGCGGATGGCTACACCTTC.